This T cell receptor (beta chain) derives from a study of CD8+CD57+ T cells in acquired aplastic anemia. Points from the study as a whole: There were 25 to 35 CD8+ CDR3 sequences that occurred in both patients and controls.

Whoever was chosen for sequencing had shown CD8+CD57+ cell expansion by flow cytometry. V lost 4 bases and J 1 base, leaving 19 bases between the germline ends. The CDR3 has 17 residues. Germline values: CDR1 MNHEY, CDR2 SVGEGT. Concerning this clonotype itself: Its antigen remains unknown.

Genomic DNA constituted the template upon which TCR beta VDJ and CDR3 profiling was performed. One entry per CDR3 protein, called by TCRdb with MiXCR from the reads. The table shows 130,000 or so distinct CDR3 sequences, with about 40% occurring only once. The receptor's source is a human donor with aplastic anemia. V gene TRBV6-2 or TRBV6-3 combines with J gene TRBJ2-5; TRBD2 is a possible D gene (6 bases). The sample consisted of sorted CD4+, CD8+, or CD8+CD57+ T cells (not recorded which) from PBMCs. CDR3 sequence reads: CASSSLKGGELQETQYF. Here the CDR3 DNA reads TGTGCCAGCAGTTCATTAAAAGGCGGGGAACTCCAAGAGACCCAGTACTTC.